This TCR beta chain was recorded in a study of OX40 agonist ivuxolimab in advanced cancers. Regarding the research as a whole: Ivuxolimab was an agonistic, fully human IgG2 monoclonal antibody directed against OX40 (CD134), a costimulatory receptor. Intravenous ivuxolimab was administered to patients every 2 weeks at six dose levels: 0.01, 0.1, 0.3, 1.5, 3 and 10 mg/kg. In the dose-escalation cohort, 82.7% of patients were male, and the mean age was approximately 60 years, with a range of 23 to 79. Partial responses were achieved by three dose-escalation patients, of whom one had hepatocellular carcinoma and two had cutaneous melanoma. Patients were allowed to have had prior anti-PD-1, anti-PD-L1 or anti-CTLA-4 therapy, and about 40% of the dose-escalation patients had been treated with checkpoint inhibitors. Among the roughly 52 dose-escalation patients, some 20 had hepatocellular carcinoma, approximately 15 melanoma, 9 renal cell carcinoma and 9 head and neck cancer. Peripheral TCRbeta sequencing was intended to test whether TCR sequence diversity was altered and clonal T-cell expansion was caused by ivuxolimab. The paper describes the monotherapy dose-escalation part (N ≈ 52 patients) of the phase I trial of ivuxolimab.

Genomic DNA was extracted from sorted cells for sequencing of the TCRbeta CDR3 region. The immunoSEQ Assay was used to sequence the TCRbeta CDR3 regions. TCRdb obtained this table from immuneACCESS and retained in-frame rearrangements with V and J assigned. These tables miss some clones; where compared with another copy, unresolved V genes account for less than half of the shortfall, and the remainder is unexplained. In this sample the table shows 20,000 or so clones, roughly four fifths of which occur a single time. The top ten clones comprise approximately 3% of the sample. The research as a whole found: In partial responders in the 0.1-3.0 mg/kg groups, normalized peripheral clonal expansion was found to be among the lowest, especially among CD8+ T cells. Antigen specificity was not determined for the clonally expanded peripheral T cells. At doses from 0.1 to 3.0 mg/kg, clonal expansion was seen in both CD4+ and CD8+ blood T cells between baseline and week 6. Low levels of normalized T-cell clonal expansion were also shown by some nonresponding patients. After ivuxolimab, more expanded clones were found on average in CD8+ T cells than in CD4+ T cells.

CDR1 and CDR2, per the germline V gene, are MNHEY and SVGAGI. Reading from cysteine to phenylalanine, the CDR3 counts 16 amino acids. The CDR3 DNA has 48 bases and is translated from base 1. V loses 2 bases at its end and J loses 6 bases; junction bases beyond the gene matches: 10. Remarks on this clone: Its binding antigen is unknown. There are no base qualities to consult, and no much larger clone falls within one base.

Patients with a history of autoimmune disease or receiving systemic immunosuppression were excluded from the trial. Peripheral blood for TCR sequencing was collected from all dose cohorts at baseline, on cycle 4 day 1, and on cycle 7 day 1. The samples were taken from a phase I, first-in-human, multicenter, open-label dose-escalation trial of ivuxolimab. Adults with locally advanced or metastatic melanoma, renal cell, hepatocellular, or head and neck squamous cell carcinoma were enrolled in the trial. Before TCR sequencing, CD4+ T cells and CD8+ T cells from peripheral blood were sorted into separate populations.

In this chain, TRBV6-5 is recombined with TRBJ2-1; TRBD2 matches 7 bases in the middle. This material consisted of CD4+ or CD8+ T cells sorted from blood, taken in a trial of the OX40 agonist ivuxolimab. This TCR was sampled from an adult with an advanced solid tumor such as melanoma, head and neck, liver or kidney cancer. The DNA is as follows: TGTGCCAGCAGTTACCAGGTGTGGGAGGGTGGCAATGAGCAGTTCTTC. It is translated as CASSYQVWEGGNEQFF.